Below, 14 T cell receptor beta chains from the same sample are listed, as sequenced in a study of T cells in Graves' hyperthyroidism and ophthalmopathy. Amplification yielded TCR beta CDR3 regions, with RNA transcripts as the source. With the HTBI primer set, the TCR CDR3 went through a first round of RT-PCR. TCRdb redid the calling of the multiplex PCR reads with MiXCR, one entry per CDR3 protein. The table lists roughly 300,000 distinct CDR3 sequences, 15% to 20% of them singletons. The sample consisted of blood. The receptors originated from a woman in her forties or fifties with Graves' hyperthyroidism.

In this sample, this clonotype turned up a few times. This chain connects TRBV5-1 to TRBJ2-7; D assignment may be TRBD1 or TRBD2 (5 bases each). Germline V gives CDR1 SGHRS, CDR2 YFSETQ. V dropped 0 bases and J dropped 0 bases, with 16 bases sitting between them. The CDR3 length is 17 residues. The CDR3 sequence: CASSLGSPGTSSYEQYF. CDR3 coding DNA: TGCGCCAGCAGCTTGGGGTCCCCCGGGACCTCCTCCTACGAGCAGTACTTC.

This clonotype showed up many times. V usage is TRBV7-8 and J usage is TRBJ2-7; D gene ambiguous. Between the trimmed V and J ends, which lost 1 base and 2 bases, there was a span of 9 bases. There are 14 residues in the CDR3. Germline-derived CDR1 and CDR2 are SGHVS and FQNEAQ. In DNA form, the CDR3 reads TGTGCCAGCAGCTTAGGGGGAACTACCTACGAGCAGTACTTC. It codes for CASSLGGTTYEQYF.

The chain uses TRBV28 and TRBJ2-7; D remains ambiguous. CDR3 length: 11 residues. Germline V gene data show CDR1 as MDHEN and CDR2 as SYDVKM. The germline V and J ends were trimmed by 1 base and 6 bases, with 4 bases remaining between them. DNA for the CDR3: TGTGCCAGCAGTTTATTCGGCGAGCAGTACTTC. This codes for CASSLFGEQYF.

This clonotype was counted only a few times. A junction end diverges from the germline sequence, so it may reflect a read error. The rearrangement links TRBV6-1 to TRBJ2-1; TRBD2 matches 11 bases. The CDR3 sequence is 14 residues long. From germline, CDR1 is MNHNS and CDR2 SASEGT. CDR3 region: CAISTGLADNEQFF. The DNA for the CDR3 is TGTGCCATCAGTACGGGACTAGCGGACAATGAGCAGTTCTTC.

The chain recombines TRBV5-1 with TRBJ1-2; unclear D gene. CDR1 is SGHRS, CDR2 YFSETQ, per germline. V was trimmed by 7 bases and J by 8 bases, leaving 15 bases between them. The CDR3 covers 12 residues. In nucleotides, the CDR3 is TGCGCCAGCGGAGTGGACGGGAAGGGCTACACCTTC. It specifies CASGVDGKGYTF.

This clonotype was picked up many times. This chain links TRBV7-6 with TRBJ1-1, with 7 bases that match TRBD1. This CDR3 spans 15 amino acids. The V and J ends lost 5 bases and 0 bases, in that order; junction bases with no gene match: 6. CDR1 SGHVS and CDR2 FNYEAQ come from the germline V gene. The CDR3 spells CASSPRTGVNTEAFF. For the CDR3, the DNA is TGTGCCAGCAGCCCCCGGACAGGAGTGAACACTGAAGCTTTCTTT.

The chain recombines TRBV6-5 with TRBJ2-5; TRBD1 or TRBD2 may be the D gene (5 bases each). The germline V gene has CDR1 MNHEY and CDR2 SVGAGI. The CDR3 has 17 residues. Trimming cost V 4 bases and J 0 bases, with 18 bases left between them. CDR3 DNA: TGTGCCAGCAGTTGGACCGCCCGTGGGGGTTACCAAGAGACCCAGTACTTC. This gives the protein CASSWTARGGYQETQYF.

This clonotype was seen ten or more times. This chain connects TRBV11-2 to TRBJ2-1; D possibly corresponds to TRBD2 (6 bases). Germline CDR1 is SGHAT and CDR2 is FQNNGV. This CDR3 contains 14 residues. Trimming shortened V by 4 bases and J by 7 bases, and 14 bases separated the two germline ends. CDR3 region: CASSSELGRNEQFF. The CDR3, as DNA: TGTGCCAGCAGCTCGGAGTTGGGGAGGAATGAGCAGTTCTTC.

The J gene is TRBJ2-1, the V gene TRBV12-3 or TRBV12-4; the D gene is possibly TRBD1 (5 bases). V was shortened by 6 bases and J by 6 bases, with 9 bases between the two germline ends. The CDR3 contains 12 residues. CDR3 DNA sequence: TGTGCCAGCAGGCCCGACAGCAATGAGCAGTTCTTC. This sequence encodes CASRPDSNEQFF.

This chain's CDR3 is CASSQGSYEKLFF. In DNA form, the CDR3 reads TGTGCCAGCAGCCAGGGGAGCTATGAAAAACTGTTTTTT. The chain recombines TRBV14 with TRBJ1-4, with D unclear. Trimming cost V 3 bases and J 6 bases, with 8 bases left between them. The CDR3 extends over 13 amino acids. The V gene's germline CDR1 is SGHDN and CDR2 FVKESK.

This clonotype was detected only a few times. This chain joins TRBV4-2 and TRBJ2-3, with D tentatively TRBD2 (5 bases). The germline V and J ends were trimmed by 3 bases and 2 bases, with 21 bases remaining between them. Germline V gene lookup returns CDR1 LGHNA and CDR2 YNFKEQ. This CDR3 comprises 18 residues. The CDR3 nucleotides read TGTGCCAGCAGCCAGCGTGTCCAAGCGGCTAGATCCACAGATACGCAGTATTTT. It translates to CASSQRVQAARSTDTQYF.

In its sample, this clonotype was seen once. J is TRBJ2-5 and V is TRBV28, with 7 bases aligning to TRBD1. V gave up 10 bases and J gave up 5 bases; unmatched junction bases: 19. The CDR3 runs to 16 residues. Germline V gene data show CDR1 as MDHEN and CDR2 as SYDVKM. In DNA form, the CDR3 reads TGTGCCAACAGGCTGGTACGACAGGGTGGGAAGGAGACCCAGTACTTC. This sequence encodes CANRLVRQGGKETQYF.

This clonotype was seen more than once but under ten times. The CDR3 loop reads CASSLALVNTEAFF. DNA for the CDR3: TGTGCCAGCAGCTTAGCCCTGGTAAACACTGAAGCTTTCTTT. This rearrangement joins TRBV7-2 to TRBJ1-1; D gene unclear. Germline values: CDR1 SGHTA, CDR2 FQGNSA. With 0 bases removed from V and 2 bases from J, the gap between germline ends came to 7 bases. The CDR3 runs 14 residues. Full variable domain (rest looked up from reference TRBV7-2 and TRBJ1-1): GAGVSQSPSNKVTEKGKDVELRCDPISGHTALYWYRQSLGQGLEFLIYFQGNSAPDKSGLPSDRFSAERTGGSVSTLTIQRTQQEDSAVYLCASSLALVNTEAFFGQGTRLTVV.

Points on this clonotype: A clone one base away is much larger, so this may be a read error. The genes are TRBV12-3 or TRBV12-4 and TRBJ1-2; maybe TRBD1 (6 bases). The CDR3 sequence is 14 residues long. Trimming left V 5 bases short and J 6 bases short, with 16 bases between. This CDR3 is CASSPLGDTHGYTF. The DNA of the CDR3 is TGTGCCAGCAGTCCCCTCGGGGACACCCATGGCTACACCTTC.